Here is one T cell receptor (beta chain) with its context. Its cognate antigen is unknown. This sample stems from a study of cytotoxic CD8 clonotypes in ibrutinib-treated CLL. Study-level points and caveats: Public clonotypes proved infrequent, and on treatment they shrank or remained steady. Baseline clonality, higher than in age-matched healthy donors, tracked circulating CD8+ T-cell counts.

Germline V gives CDR1 SGHRS, CDR2 YFSETQ. The V gene end was trimmed by 0 bases and the J gene end by 4 bases; junction bases not matched to a gene: 4. The CDR3 length is 16 residues. Profiled with immunoSEQ multiplex PCR; TCRdb holds only in-frame clones, not every one. In the table there are roughly 200,000 clones, more than 70% of which are singletons. This TCR derives from a human donor with chronic lymphocytic leukemia. The chain joins TRBV5-1 to TRBJ1-3; the match to TRBD1 covers 10 bases. The source material was PBMCs, sampled after 12 months of ibrutinib treatment. For the CDR3, the DNA is TGCGCCAGCAGCTTGGGACAGGGGGCAATCGGAAACACCATATATTTT. It encodes CASSLGQGAIGNTIYF. Drawing the rest from reference TRBV5-1 and TRBJ1-3, the complete variable domain is KAGVTQTPRYLIKTRGQQVTLSCSPISGHRSVSWYQQTPGQGLQFLFEYFSETQRNKGNFPGRFSGRQFSNSRSEMNVSTLELGDSALYLCASSLGQGAIGNTIYFGEGSWLTVV.